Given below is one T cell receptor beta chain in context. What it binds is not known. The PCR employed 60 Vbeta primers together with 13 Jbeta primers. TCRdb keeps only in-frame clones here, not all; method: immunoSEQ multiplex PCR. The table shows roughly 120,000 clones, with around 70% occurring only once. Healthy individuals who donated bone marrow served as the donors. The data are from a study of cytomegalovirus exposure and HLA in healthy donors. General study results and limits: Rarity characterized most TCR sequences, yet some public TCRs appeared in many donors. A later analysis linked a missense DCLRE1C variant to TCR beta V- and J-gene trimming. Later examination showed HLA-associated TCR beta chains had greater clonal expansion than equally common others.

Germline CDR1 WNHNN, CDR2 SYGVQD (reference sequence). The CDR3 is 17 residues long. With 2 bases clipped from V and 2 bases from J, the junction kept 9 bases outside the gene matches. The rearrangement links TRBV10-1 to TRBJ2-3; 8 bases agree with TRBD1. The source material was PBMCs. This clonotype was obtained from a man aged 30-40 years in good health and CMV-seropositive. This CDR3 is CASSEAFTGGNTDTQYF. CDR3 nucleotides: TGCGCCAGCAGTGAGGCGTTTACAGGGGGTAACACAGATACGCAGTATTTT.